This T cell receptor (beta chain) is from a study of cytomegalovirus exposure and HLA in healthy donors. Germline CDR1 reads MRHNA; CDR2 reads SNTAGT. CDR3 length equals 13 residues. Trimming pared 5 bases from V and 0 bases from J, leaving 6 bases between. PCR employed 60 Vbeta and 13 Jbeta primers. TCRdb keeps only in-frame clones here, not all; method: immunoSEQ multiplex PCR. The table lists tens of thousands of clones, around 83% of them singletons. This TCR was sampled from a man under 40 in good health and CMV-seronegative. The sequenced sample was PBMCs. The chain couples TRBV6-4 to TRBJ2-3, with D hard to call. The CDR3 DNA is TGTGCCAGCAGTCAGACTAGCACAGATACGCAGTATTTT. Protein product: CASSQTSTDTQYF.